This T cell receptor beta chain was profiled in a study of blood T cell repertoires in COVID-19. Two negative PCRs, clearance, or symptom resolution characterized the recovered Cohort 3 donors. Data came from immunoSEQ multiplex PCR; TCRdb stores just in-frame clones and leaves some out. Among hundreds of thousands of clones listed, 90% were seen once. Material: PBMCs or T cells enriched from blood (not recorded which). The sequence derives from a man aged 55 to 69 who had recovered from COVID-19.

CDR3 in amino acids: CASGTGFLSYEQYF. The CDR3 DNA follows: TGCGCCAGCGGAACAGGGTTTCTGTCCTACGAGCAGTACTTC. The genes are TRBV5-1 and TRBJ2-7; D is perhaps TRBD1 (6 bases). Trimming removed 7 bases at V and 1 base at J, with 15 bases between. This CDR3 region has 14 residues. Germline assignment: CDR1 SGHRS and CDR2 YFSETQ.